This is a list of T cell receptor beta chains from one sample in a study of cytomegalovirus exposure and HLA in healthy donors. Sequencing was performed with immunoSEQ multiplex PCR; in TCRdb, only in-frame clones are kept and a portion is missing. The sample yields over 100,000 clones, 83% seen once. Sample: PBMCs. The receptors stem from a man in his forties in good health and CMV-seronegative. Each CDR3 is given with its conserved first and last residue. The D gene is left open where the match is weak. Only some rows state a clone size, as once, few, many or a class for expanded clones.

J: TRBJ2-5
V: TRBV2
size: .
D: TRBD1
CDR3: CARSIGQGGETQYF
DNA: TGTGCCAGAAGCATAGGACAGGGTGGGGAGACCCAGTACTTC

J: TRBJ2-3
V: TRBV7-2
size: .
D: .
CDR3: CASSPKTVPSTDTQYF
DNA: TGTGCCAGCAGTCCAAAGACAGTGCCCTCCACAGATACGCAGTATTTT

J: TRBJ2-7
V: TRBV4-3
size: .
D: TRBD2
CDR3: CASSQGRTSGVYEQYF
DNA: TGCGCCAGCAGCCAAGGTCGGACTAGCGGGGTTTACGAGCAGTACTTC

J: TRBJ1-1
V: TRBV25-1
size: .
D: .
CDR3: CASSATGNTEAFF
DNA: TGTGCCAGCAGTGCTACAGGAAACACTGAAGCTTTCTTT

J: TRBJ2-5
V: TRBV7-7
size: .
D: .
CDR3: CASSLGSTQETQYF
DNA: TGTGCTAGCAGCTTAGGGTCCACACAAGAGACCCAGTACTTC

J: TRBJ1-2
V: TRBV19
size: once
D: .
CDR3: CASSPQQAYGYTF
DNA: TGTGCCAGTAGCCCCCAGCAGGCCTATGGCTACACCTTC

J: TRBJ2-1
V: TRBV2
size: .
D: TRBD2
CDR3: CASRGGVNEQFF
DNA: TGTGCCAGCAGGGGAGGGGTTAATGAGCAGTTCTTC

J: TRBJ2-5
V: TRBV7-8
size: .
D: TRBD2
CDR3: CASSFLAGGPDQETQYF
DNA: TGTGCCAGCAGCTTTCTAGCGGGGGGCCCTGACCAAGAGACCCAGTACTTC

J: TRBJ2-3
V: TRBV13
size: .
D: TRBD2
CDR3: CASSLGLAGAAGDTQYF
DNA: TGTGCCAGCAGCTTGGGACTAGCGGGGGCAGCAGGAGATACGCAGTATTTT

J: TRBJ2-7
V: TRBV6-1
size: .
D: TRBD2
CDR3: CASSSLAGGLYEQYF
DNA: TGTGCCAGCAGTTCACTAGCGGGAGGCCTCTACGAGCAGTACTTC

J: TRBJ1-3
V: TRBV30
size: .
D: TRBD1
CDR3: CAWSQGAGNTIYF
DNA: TGTGCCTGGAGTCAGGGGGCTGGAAACACCATATATTTT

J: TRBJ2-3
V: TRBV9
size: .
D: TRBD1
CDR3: CASSTGVGDTQYF
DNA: TGTGCCAGCAGCACAGGGGTCGGCGATACGCAGTATTTT

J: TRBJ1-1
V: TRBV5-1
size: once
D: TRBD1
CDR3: CASSQTGGGGTEAFF
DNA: TGCGCCAGCAGCCAGACAGGGGGCGGAGGGACTGAAGCTTTCTTT

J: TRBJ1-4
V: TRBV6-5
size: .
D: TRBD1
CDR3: CASSYSGQGKEKLFF
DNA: TGTGCCAGCAGTTACTCGGGACAGGGGAAAGAAAAACTGTTTTTT

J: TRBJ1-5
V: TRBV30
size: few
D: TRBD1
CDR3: CAWSVLGQGSQPQHF
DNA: TGTGCCTGGAGTGTCCTGGGACAGGGAAGCCAGCCCCAGCATTTT

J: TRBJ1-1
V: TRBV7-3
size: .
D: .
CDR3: CASSTGTRGSEAFF
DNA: TGTGCCAGCAGCACAGGGACCCGGGGATCTGAAGCTTTCTTT

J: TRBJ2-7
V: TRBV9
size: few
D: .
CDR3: CASSVNNYEQYF
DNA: TGTGCCAGCAGCGTAAACAACTACGAGCAGTACTTC

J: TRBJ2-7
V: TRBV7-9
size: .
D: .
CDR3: CASSLTGYEQYF
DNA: TGTGCCAGCAGCCTCACAGGCTACGAGCAGTACTTC

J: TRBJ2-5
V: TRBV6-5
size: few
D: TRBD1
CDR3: CASSYRDRETQYF
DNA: TGTGCCAGCAGTTACAGGGACAGGGAGACCCAGTACTTC

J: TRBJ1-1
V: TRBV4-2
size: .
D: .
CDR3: CASRGGAMITEAFF
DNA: TGTGCCAGCAGAGGGGGGGCGATGATAACTGAAGCTTTCTTT

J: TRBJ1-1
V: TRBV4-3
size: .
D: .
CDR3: CASSRQVLAEDLTEAFF
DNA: TGCGCCAGCAGTCGCCAAGTTTTAGCCGAGGACTTGACCGAAGCTTTCTTT

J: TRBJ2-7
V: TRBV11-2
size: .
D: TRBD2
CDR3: CASSLLAGLFIYEQYF
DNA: TGTGCCAGCAGCTTACTAGCGGGCCTATTTATCTACGAGCAGTACTTC

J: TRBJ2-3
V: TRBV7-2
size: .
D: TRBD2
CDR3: CASSSHPSGGTDTQYF
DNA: TGTGCCAGCAGCTCCCACCCTAGCGGGGGCACAGATACGCAGTATTTT

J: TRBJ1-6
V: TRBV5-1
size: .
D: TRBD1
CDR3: CASSSAFSGTGDNSPLHF
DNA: TGCGCCAGCAGTAGCGCCTTTTCGGGGACAGGCGATAATTCACCCCTCCACTTT

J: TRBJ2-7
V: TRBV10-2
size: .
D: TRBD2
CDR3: CASSRLAGYEQYF
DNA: TGCGCCAGCAGTCGGCTAGCGGGCTACGAGCAGTACTTC

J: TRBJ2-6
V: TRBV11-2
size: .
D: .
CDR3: CASSLEPYSGANVLTF
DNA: TGTGCCAGCAGCTTAGAGCCCTACTCTGGGGCCAACGTCCTGACTTTC

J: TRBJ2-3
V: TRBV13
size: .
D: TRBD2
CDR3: CASSRLAGAGDTQYF
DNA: TGTGCCAGCAGCCGACTAGCGGGGGCGGGAGATACGCAGTATTTT

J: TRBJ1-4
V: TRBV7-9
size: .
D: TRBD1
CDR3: CASSLMTGEEKLFF
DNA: TGTGCCAGCAGCTTAATGACAGGGGAGGAAAAACTGTTTTTT

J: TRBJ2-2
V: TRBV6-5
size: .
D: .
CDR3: CASSRDPRTGELFF
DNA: TGTGCCAGCAGCCGGGATCCCCGTACCGGGGAGCTGTTTTTT

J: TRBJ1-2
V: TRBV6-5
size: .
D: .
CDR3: CASSFPQRANYGYTF
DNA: TGTGCCAGCAGTTTCCCCCAAAGAGCTAACTATGGCTACACCTTC

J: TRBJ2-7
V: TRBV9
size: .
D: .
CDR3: CASSVESRPYEQYF
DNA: TGTGCCAGCAGCGTAGAATCCCGTCCCTACGAGCAGTACTTC

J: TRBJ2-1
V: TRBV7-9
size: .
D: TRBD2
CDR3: CASSYRTSGGDEQFF
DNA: TGTGCCAGCAGCTACCGGACTAGCGGGGGGGATGAGCAGTTCTTC

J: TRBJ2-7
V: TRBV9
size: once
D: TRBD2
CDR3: CASSVGGAGRDEQYF
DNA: TGTGCCAGCAGCGTAGGGGGAGCGGGAAGGGACGAGCAGTACTTC

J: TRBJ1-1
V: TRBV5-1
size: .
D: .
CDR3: CASSAQGRDTEAFF
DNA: TGCGCCAGCAGCGCTCAGGGTAGGGATACTGAAGCTTTCTTT

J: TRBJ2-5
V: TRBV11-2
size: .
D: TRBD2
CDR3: CASSYWTSLGQETQYF
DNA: TGTGCCAGCAGCTACTGGACTAGTCTTGGCCAAGAGACCCAGTACTTC

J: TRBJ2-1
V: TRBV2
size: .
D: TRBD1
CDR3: CASRTGQGDYNEQFF
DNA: TGTGCCAGCAGGACCGGACAGGGAGACTACAATGAGCAGTTCTTC

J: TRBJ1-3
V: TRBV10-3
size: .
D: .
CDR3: CAISQIADSGNTIYF
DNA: TGTGCCATCAGTCAGATTGCGGACTCTGGAAACACCATATATTTT

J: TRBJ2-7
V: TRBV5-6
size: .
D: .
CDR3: CASSGARIYEQYF
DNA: TGTGCCAGCAGCGGGGCACGGATCTACGAGCAGTACTTC

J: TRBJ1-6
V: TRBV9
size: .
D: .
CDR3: CASSGGSNSPLHF
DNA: TGTGCCAGCAGCGGAGGTAGTAATTCACCCCTCCACTTT

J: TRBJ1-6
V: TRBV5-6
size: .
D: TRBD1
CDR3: CASSLAGTGSSPLHF
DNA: TGTGCCAGCAGCCTGGCCGGGACAGGCTCTTCACCCCTCCACTTT

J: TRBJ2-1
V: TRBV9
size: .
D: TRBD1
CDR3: CASASWTGIVNEQFF
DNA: TGTGCCAGTGCCTCTTGGACAGGGATCGTCAATGAGCAGTTCTTC

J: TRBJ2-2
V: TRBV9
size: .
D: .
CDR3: CASSVGTLNTGELFF
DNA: TGTGCCAGCAGCGTCGGGACATTGAACACCGGGGAGCTGTTTTTT

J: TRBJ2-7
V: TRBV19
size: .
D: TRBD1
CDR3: CASSPGQGIVYEQYF
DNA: TGTGCCAGCAGTCCCGGACAGGGGATAGTCTACGAGCAGTACTTC